Shown below are 24 T cell receptor beta chains from a single sample sequenced in a study of T cells in Graves' hyperthyroidism and ophthalmopathy. Researchers took RNA transcripts and amplified the TCR beta CDR3 regions from them. The primer set for the first-round RT-PCR of the TCR CDR3 was HTBI. MiXCR was run by TCRdb on the multiplex PCR reads, yielding one entry per CDR3 protein. The sample carries 280,000 or so distinct CDR3 sequences, 13% to 15% recorded once. Sequencing was done on a sample of blood. The receptors originated from a woman aged 45-60 years with Graves' hyperthyroidism that later progressed to Graves' ophthalmopathy.

This clonotype was counted ten times or more. The V gene is TRBV20-1, the J gene TRBJ1-5; D remains ambiguous. The CDR3 has 12 residues. Trimming removed 6 bases from V and 4 bases from J, with 10 bases in between. The germline V gene encodes CDR1 DFQATT and CDR2 SNEGSKA (reference sequence). DNA for the CDR3: TGCAGTGCCAAGCGGTCAAATCAGCCCCAGCATTTT. Amino acids: CSAKRSNQPQHF.

This clonotype was observed many times. The chain combines TRBV6-5 with TRBJ2-2, with TRBD2 identical over 7 bases. Germline CDR1 is MNHEY and CDR2 is SVGAGI. J was trimmed by 0 bases and V by 0 bases; bases with no gene match: 4. The CDR3 is 17 residues long. CDR3 sequence reads: CASSYSLASANTGELFF. CDR3 DNA: TGTGCCAGCAGTTACTCACTAGCGAGCGCGAACACCGGGGAGCTGTTTTTT.

The table lists this clonotype with many counts. This chain uses TRBV28 with TRBJ2-3; TRBD2 is a possible D gene (6 bases). In germline, CDR1 is MDHEN, CDR2 SYDVKM. CDR3 size: 15 residues. V was shortened by 2 bases and J by 4 bases, with 13 bases between the two germline ends. CDR3 nucleotide sequence: TGTGCCAGCAGTTTAGGGGACTTTGGGGCAGATACGCAGTATTTT. Residues: CASSLGDFGADTQYF.

This clonotype came up many times. The chain links TRBV30 to TRBJ2-3; the D is unclear. The CDR3 contains 13 residues. Germline V CDR1 and CDR2: GTSNPN, SVGIG (reference sequence). V lost 0 bases, J lost 4 bases, and 8 bases lay in between. CDR3 in amino acids: CAWSVAGPDTQYF. DNA for the CDR3: TGTGCCTGGAGTGTAGCAGGTCCAGATACGCAGTATTTT.

A word on this clonotype: A much more abundant neighbour one base away suggests this may be a read error. V gene TRBV28 combines with J gene TRBJ1-5; 9 bases match TRBD1. The germline gives CDR1 MDHEN, CDR2 SYDVKM. The CDR3 length is 15 residues. The V segment lost 5 bases and the J segment 6 bases; nucleotides outside the gene matches: 8. The CDR3 DNA follows: TGTGCCAGCAGTGATACCGGGACAGGGTCTCAGCCCCAGCATTTT. Amino acid sequence: CASSDTGTGSQPQHF.

V and J are TRBV5-6 and TRBJ2-1, with 11 bases fitting TRBD2. The CDR3 is 16 amino acids. The V gene's germline CDR1 is SGHDT and CDR2 YYEEEE. V was pared by 3 bases and J by 5 bases, with 7 bases of the junction left unmatched. CDR3 DNA sequence: TGTGCCAGCAGCTGGGCGCTAGCGGGAGGCCACAATGAGCAGTTCTTC. This gives the protein CASSWALAGGHNEQFF.

As regards this clonotype: At one boundary the junction diverges from the germline segment, which might be a read error. The gene calls are TRBV10-3 and TRBJ2-7; 8 nucleotides agree with TRBD2. There are 15 residues in the CDR3. Germline CDR1 and CDR2: ENHRY and SYGVKD. As DNA, the CDR3 is TGTGCCAGCAGTTGGGGGACTAGTGGGTTTTACGAGCAGTACTTC. This codes for CASSWGTSGFYEQYF.

This clonotype was observed many times. The rearrangement links TRBV20-1 to TRBJ2-7, with a possible D match to TRBD2 (7 bases). V was trimmed by 5 bases and J by 5 bases, leaving 16 bases between them. CDR3 size: 13 residues. From germline, CDR1 is DFQATT and CDR2 SNEGSKA (reference sequence). For the CDR3, the DNA is TGCAGTGCTCAAACCCCGGGGGGCAACGAGCAGTACTTC. As protein: CSAQTPGGNEQYF.

This clonotype was seen ten or more times. This chain connects TRBV28 to TRBJ1-2; 10 positions match TRBD1. Germline lookup yields CDR1 MDHEN and CDR2 SYDVKM. J was trimmed by 4 bases and V by 2 bases; bases with no gene match: 4. The CDR3 contains 15 residues. DNA of the CDR3: TGTGCCAGCAGTTTACGGGACAGGGGTAGCTATGGCTACACCTTC. This sequence encodes CASSLRDRGSYGYTF.

Notes on this clonotype: An end of the junction does not agree with germline; a read error may underlie this. The V gene is TRBV5-1, the J gene TRBJ2-2; D may match TRBD1 or TRBD2 (5 bases each). This CDR3 spans 15 amino acids. CDR1 and CDR2 (germline): SGHRS, YFSETQ. In DNA, the CDR3 is TGCGCCAGCAGACAAGGGACGGCTCGAGGGACCCTTTTACTTTTT. This gives the protein CASRQGTARGTLLLF.

This clonotype was counted ten times or more. The chain joins TRBV20-1 to TRBJ1-2; possibly TRBD1 for D (5 bases). V lost 8 bases, J lost 6 bases, and 25 bases lay in between. The germline gives CDR1 DFQATT, CDR2 SNEGSKA (reference sequence). This CDR3 is built from 15 residues. CDR3 protein: CSCRDAGRRLDGYTF. DNA for the CDR3: TGCAGTTGCCGGGACGCGGGGCGTCGGTTGGATGGCTACACCTTC.

The chain employs TRBV29-1 and TRBJ1-1; no reliable D call. The CDR3 length is 14 residues. Per the germline V gene, CDR1 is SQVTM and CDR2 is ANQGSEA. The CDR3 here is CNIAGSPNEPEAFF. CDR3 bases: TGCAATATTGCAGGATCCCCAAATGAACCTGAAGCTTTCTTT.

Only a few counts were recorded for this clonotype. CDR3 DNA: TGTGCCAGTAGTATAGCCGGACTAGCGGGTGACAATGAGCAGTTCTTC. This encodes CASSIAGLAGDNEQFF. This chain links TRBV19 with TRBJ2-1; 11 nucleotides match TRBD2. The CDR3 length is 16 residues. The V gene end was trimmed by 1 base and the J gene end by 5 bases; junction bases not matched to a gene: 4. Germline CDR1 LNHDA, CDR2 SQIVND (reference sequence).

In the case of this clonotype: A much larger clone differs from this one at a single base, so this may be a read error. The CDR3 carries no conserved terminal phenylalanine or tryptophan, so it likely arises from a read error. This chain uses TRBV28 with TRBJ1-6; a possible D gene is TRBD1 (5 bases). Germline CDR1 and CDR2: MDHEN and SYDVKM. CDR3 length: 14 residues. V lost 6 bases and J 10 bases, leaving 16 bases between the germline ends. CDR3 in amino acids: CASSPAGAPSPLHL. The CDR3 nucleotides read TGTGCCAGCAGCCCCGCCGGGGCCCCGTCACCCCTCCACCTT.

The table lists this clonotype with many counts. DNA of the CDR3: TGTGCCAGCAGTAAAAGACAGGGGTCGGTACCTACTAACTATGGCTACACCTTC. The encoded protein is CASSKRQGSVPTNYGYTF. The J gene is TRBJ1-2, the V gene TRBV6-1; TRBD1 agrees at 8 bases. The CDR3 runs to 18 residues. The V and J ends lost 5 bases and 0 bases, in that order; junction bases with no gene match: 14. Germline-derived CDR1 and CDR2 are MNHNS and SASEGT.

The table lists this clonotype with a few counts. This chain connects TRBV27 to TRBJ1-4; 8 bases are a match to TRBD1. Trimming at V came to 5 bases and at J to 7 bases, leaving 15 bases not matched to a gene. The length of the CDR3 is 17 residues. From germline, CDR1 is MNHEY and CDR2 SMNVEV (reference sequence). This chain's CDR3 is CASSLPTGARGGEKLFF. The CDR3 DNA is TGTGCCAGCAGTCTTCCGACAGGGGCAAGGGGAGGTGAAAAACTGTTTTTT.

This clonotype was recorded at least ten times. CDR3: CATSRDRGNTGELFF. CDR3 DNA: TGTGCCACCAGCAGAGATCGGGGGAACACCGGGGAGCTGTTTTTT. V usage is TRBV15 and J usage is TRBJ2-2; D is possibly TRBD2 (5 bases). There are 15 residues in the CDR3. The V gene's germline CDR1 is LNHNV and CDR2 YYDKDF (reference sequence). V was cut by 0 bases and J by 1 base, with 6 bases left in between.

This clonotype was seen at least ten times. The rearrangement joins TRBV20-1 to TRBJ2-1; 12 bases are shared with TRBD1. This CDR3 is 15 amino acids long. The germline V gene encodes CDR1 DFQATT and CDR2 SNEGSKA (reference sequence). V trimming: 7 bases; J trimming: 4 bases; junction bases outside the gene matches: 8. Written as DNA, the CDR3 is TGCAGTGTTCAACGGGACAGGGGGCCGTACAATGAGCAGTTCTTC. Its protein product is CSVQRDRGPYNEQFF.

This clonotype was recorded at least ten times. J is TRBJ2-1 and V is TRBV27, with 7 bases aligning to TRBD2. The CDR3 totals 16 residues. Losses at the gene ends were 1 base for V and 2 bases for J; bases not matched to a gene: 5. The V gene's germline CDR1 is MNHEY and CDR2 SMNVEV (reference sequence). As DNA, the CDR3 is TGTGCCAGCAGTTTATGGGGCGGGAGAGCCTACAATGAGCAGTTCTTC. Residues: CASSLWGGRAYNEQFF.

Turning to this clonotype: The CDR3 carries no conserved terminal phenylalanine or tryptophan, so it likely arises from a read error. The rearrangement links TRBV30 to TRBJ1-5; D is undetermined. V lost 2 bases to trimming and J lost 9 bases, with 20 bases between them. Per the germline V gene, CDR1 is GTSNPN and CDR2 is SVGIG (reference sequence). The CDR3 covers 15 residues. CDR3 region: CAWSPFGRRGGPQHL. DNA for the CDR3: TGTGCCTGGAGTCCGTTTGGGAGACGCGGCGGGCCCCAGCATCTT.

For this clonotype: A read error may explain this, as a much larger clone is one base away. V and J are TRBV10-1 and TRBJ2-1, with D perhaps TRBD1 or TRBD2 (5 bases each). The CDR3 loop spans 16 amino acids. The V and J ends lost 4 bases and 2 bases respectively, with 15 bases between them. From germline, CDR1 is WNHNN and CDR2 SYGVQD (reference sequence). The CDR3 loop reads CASSGVGPYPYNEQFF. Written as DNA, the CDR3 is TGCGCCAGCAGTGGTGTGGGACCCTACCCCTACAATGAGCAGTTCTTC.

This clonotype was detected a few times. The V and J genes are TRBV19 and TRBJ1-2; TRBD1 matches at 10 bases. V shed 6 bases, J shed 7 bases, and the junction held 8 bases outside the gene matches. Germline CDR1 reads LNHDA; CDR2 reads SQIVND (reference sequence). The CDR3 is 14 amino acids. CDR3 region: CASSIRDRGAGYTF. The DNA of the CDR3 is TGTGCCAGTAGCATCCGGGACAGGGGCGCTGGCTACACCTTC. Full variable domain (missing parts from reference TRBV19 and TRBJ1-2): DGGITQSPKYLFRKEGQNVTLSCEQNLNHDAMYWYRQDPGQGLRLIYYSQIVNDFQKGDIAEGYSVSREKKESFPLTVTSAQKNPTAFYLCASSIRDRGAGYTFGSGTRLTVV.

This clonotype was recorded a few times. V is TRBV20-1 and J is TRBJ1-1, with D possibly being TRBD1 (5 bases). V lost 5 bases and J 1 base, leaving 14 bases between the germline ends. There are 14 residues in the CDR3. CDR1 and CDR2 (germline): DFQATT, SNEGSKA (reference sequence). Written as DNA, the CDR3 is TGCAGTGCTGGCCGGCCGGGGGAGAACACTGAAGCTTTCTTT. Translated, it gives CSAGRPGENTEAFF.

The rearrangement links TRBV29-1 to TRBJ1-2; 12 bases match TRBD1. The V segment lost 7 bases and the J segment 8 bases; nucleotides outside the gene matches: 8. Germline values: CDR1 SQVTM, CDR2 ANQGSEA. This CDR3 comprises 13 residues. In DNA form, the CDR3 reads TGCAGCGCTCCTACCGGGACAGGGGGCGGCTACACCTTC. It translates to CSAPTGTGGGYTF.